Following are 5 T cell receptor beta chains from one sample sequenced in a study of cytomegalovirus exposure and HLA in healthy donors. The PCR contained 60 Vbeta and 13 Jbeta primers. Data came from immunoSEQ multiplex PCR; TCRdb stores just in-frame clones and leaves some out. The sample gives 92,000 or so clones, roughly 63% of which show up once; 20% to 25% is in the top ten. The sample taken for sequencing was PBMCs. These receptors originate from a woman in her 50s in good health and CMV-seropositive.

This clone was detected only a few times. At one of its ends the junction is not consistent with the germline gene, which may arise from a read error. The chain links TRBV7-9 to TRBJ1-2, with D possibly being TRBD1 (5 bases). Germline V gene sequence: CDR1 SEHNR, CDR2 FQNEAQ (reference sequence). The CDR3 covers 14 residues. The CDR3 coding sequence is TGTTCCAGCAGCTTCGACAGTGACCTACGTGGCTACACCTTC. This codes for CSSSFDSDLRGYTF.

The rearrangement joins TRBV7-2 to TRBJ1-6, with D unresolved. The CDR3 sequence is 16 residues long. In germline, CDR1 is SGHTA, CDR2 FQGNSA. Deletions cut 4 bases from V and 2 bases from J, with 12 bases between. As DNA, the CDR3 is TGTGCCAGCAGCTCCGGTTTCGCGGCCTATAATTCACCCCTCCACTTT. It encodes CASSSGFAAYNSPLHF.

The CDR3 sequence is CASSLDIVNTEAFF. Here the CDR3 DNA reads TGTGCCAGCAGTCTCGACATAGTGAACACTGAAGCTTTCTTT. The J gene is TRBJ1-1, the V gene TRBV12-1; the table's D call of TRBD1 was not tested on the DNA. TRBV12-1 is a listed pseudogene. This CDR3 has 14 amino acids.

This clone was counted a few times. The V and J genes are TRBV7-9 and TRBJ2-7; possible D gene TRBD1, 5 bases. The V end was cut by 5 bases, the J end by 0 bases, with 11 bases between. The CDR3 totals 14 residues. The germline gives CDR1 SEHNR, CDR2 FQNEAQ (reference sequence). The CDR3 DNA follows: TGTGCCAGCAGCAAACAGGCCAACTCCTACGAGCAGTACTTC. Its protein is CASSKQANSYEQYF. Looking up the rest from reference TRBV7-9 and TRBJ2-7 gives the full variable domain: DTGVSQNPRHKITKRGQNVTFRCDPISEHNRLYWYRQTLGQGPEFLTYFQNEAQLEKSRLLSDRFSAERPKGSFSTLEIQRTEQGDSAMYLCASSKQANSYEQYFGPGTRLTVT.

V gene TRBV2 combines with J gene TRBJ2-5; possible D gene TRBD2, 6 bases. Germline CDR1 is SNHLY and CDR2 is FYNNEI. Trimming removed 4 bases at V and 4 bases at J, with 16 bases between. CDR3 length: 15 residues. DNA for the CDR3: TGTGCCAGCAGTGTAGGGGACTCCCAGGGAGAGACCCAGTACTTC. Residues: CASSVGDSQGETQYF.